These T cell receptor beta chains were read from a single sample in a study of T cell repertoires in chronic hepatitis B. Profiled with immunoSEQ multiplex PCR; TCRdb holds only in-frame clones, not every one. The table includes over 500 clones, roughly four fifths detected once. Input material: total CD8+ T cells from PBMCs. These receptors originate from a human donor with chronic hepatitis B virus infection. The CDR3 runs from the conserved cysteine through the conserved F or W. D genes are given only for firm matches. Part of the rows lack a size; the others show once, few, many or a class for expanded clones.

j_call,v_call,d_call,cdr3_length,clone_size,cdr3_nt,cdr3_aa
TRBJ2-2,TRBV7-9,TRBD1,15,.,TGTGCCAGCAGGGGCCAGGGGGCAGGCACCGGGGAGCTGTTTTTT,CASRGQGAGTGELFF
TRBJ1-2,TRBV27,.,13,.,TGTGCCAGCAGTTTTACTGCAAACTATGGCTACACCTTC,CASSFTANYGYTF
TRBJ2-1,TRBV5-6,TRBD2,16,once,TGTGCCAGCAGCCATATCCTAGCGGGGGCGAAGAATGAGCAGTTCTTC,CASSHILAGAKNEQFF
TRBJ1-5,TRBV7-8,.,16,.,TGTGCCAGCAGTATTTCGGCAGGGGAAGCAGAACAGCCCCAGCATTTT,CASSISAGEAEQPQHF
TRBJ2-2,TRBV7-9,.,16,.,TGTGCCAGCAGCTCCACCGGGACCCCGAACACCGGGGAGCTGTTTTTT,CASSSTGTPNTGELFF
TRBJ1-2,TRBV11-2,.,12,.,TGTGCCAGCAGCCTTCCAGGGAGCGGCTACACCTTC,CASSLPGSGYTF
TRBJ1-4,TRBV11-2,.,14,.,TGTGCCAGCAGCTTAGGCCGCGGATATGAAAAACTGTTTTTT,CASSLGRGYEKLFF
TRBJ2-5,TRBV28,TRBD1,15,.,TGTGCCAGCAGTTTACGGACAGGGTGGGACGTTGAGCAGTACTTC,CASSLRTGWDVEQYF
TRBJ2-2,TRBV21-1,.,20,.,TGTGCCAGCAGCAAACCTAGCTCCCCCGGACAGGGTCTCAACACCGGGGAGCTGTTTTTT,CASSKPSSPGQGLNTGELFF
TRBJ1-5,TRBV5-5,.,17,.,TGTGCCAGCAGCTTCCTGACAGAGAGTTTAACAAATCAGCCCCAGCATTTT,CASSFLTESLTNQPQHF
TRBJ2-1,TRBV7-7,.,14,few,TGTGCCAGCAGCCCTGCGGACAGCTACAATGAGCAGTTCTTC,CASSPADSYNEQFF
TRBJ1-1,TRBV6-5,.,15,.,TGTGCCAGCAGTTACTCGGAACAGGGGAACACTGAAGCTTTCTTT,CASSYSEQGNTEAFF
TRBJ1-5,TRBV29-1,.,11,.,TGCAGCGTCCCCCTATATCAGCCCCAGCATTTT,CSVPLYQPQHF
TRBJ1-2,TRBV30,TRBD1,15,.,TGTGCCTGGAGTGTCCGGGACAGTCCTAACTATGGCTACACCTTC,CAWSVRDSPNYGYTF
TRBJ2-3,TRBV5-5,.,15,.,TGTGCCAGCAGCCCTCTGGGGCGTGGGACAGATACGCAGTATTTT,CASSPLGRGTDTQYF
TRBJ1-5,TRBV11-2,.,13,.,TGTGCCAGCAGCTTAAATGGTCATCAGCCCCAGCATTTT,CASSLNGHQPQHF
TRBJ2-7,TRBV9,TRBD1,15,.,TGTGCCAGCAGCGCATCCCGGGACAGAACCTACGAGCAGTACTTC,CASSASRDRTYEQYF
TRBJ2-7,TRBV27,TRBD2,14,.,TGTGCCAGCAGTGGACTAGCGGGCTCCTACGAGCAGTACTTC,CASSGLAGSYEQYF
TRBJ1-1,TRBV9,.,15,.,TGTGCCAGCAGCGTAGAACCGGACGTGAACACTGAAGCTTTCTTT,CASSVEPDVNTEAFF
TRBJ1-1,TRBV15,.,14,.,TGTGCCACCAGCGCCCCCGGGGACGTCTCTGAAGCTTTCTTT,CATSAPGDVSEAFF
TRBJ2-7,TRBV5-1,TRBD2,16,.,TGCGCCAGCAGCTTGGAGGCTAGCGGGGGGGCCTACGAGCAGTACTTC,CASSLEASGGAYEQYF
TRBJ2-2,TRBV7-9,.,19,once,TGTGCCACCACCGGGACGGCCATCGAATTATACGCGAACACCGGGGAGCTGTTTTTT,CATTGTAIELYANTGELFF
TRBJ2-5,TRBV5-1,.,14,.,TGCGCCAGCAGCTTGGACCGAGAGGGAGAGACCCAGTACTTC,CASSLDREGETQYF
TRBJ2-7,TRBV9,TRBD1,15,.,TGTGCCAGCAGCGTAACAGGACAGGGAAGCTACGAGCAGTACTTC,CASSVTGQGSYEQYF
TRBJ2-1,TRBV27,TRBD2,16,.,TGTGCCAGCAGTTTATATCCCCGACTAGCAGATGATGAGCAGTTCTTC,CASSLYPRLADDEQFF
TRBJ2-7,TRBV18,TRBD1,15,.,TGTGCCAGCTCACTACTGGGACAGCCCACCTACGAGCAGTACTTC,CASSLLGQPTYEQYF
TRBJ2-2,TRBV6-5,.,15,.,TGTGCCAGCAGTTCAGGTCCGGATAGTGCCGGGGAGCTGTTTTTT,CASSSGPDSAGELFF
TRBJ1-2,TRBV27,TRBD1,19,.,TGTGCCAGCAGTTTATTCCCACACCGGGAAACAGGGGGAGGCTATGGCTACACCTTC,CASSLFPHRETGGGYGYTF
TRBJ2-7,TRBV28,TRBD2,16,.,TGTGCCAGCAGTTTAGGGCTAGCGGGGGAGCCCTACGAGCAGTACTTC,CASSLGLAGEPYEQYF
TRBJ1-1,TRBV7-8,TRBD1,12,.,TGTGCCAGCAGCAAGGACAGGGTTGAAGCTTTCTTT,CASSKDRVEAFF
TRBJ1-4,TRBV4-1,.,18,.,TGCGCCAGCAGCCAAGCGAAACTTCGACAGACAACTAATGAAAAACTGTTTTTT,CASSQAKLRQTTNEKLFF
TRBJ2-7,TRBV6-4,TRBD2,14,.,TGTGCCAGCAGCGAGCGGGGGGAGGGCGACGAGCAGTACTTC,CASSERGEGDEQYF
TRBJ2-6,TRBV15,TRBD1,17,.,TGTGCCACGACTTCTGGGGACAGCCTCTCTGGGGCCAACGTCCTGACTTTC,CATTSGDSLSGANVLTF